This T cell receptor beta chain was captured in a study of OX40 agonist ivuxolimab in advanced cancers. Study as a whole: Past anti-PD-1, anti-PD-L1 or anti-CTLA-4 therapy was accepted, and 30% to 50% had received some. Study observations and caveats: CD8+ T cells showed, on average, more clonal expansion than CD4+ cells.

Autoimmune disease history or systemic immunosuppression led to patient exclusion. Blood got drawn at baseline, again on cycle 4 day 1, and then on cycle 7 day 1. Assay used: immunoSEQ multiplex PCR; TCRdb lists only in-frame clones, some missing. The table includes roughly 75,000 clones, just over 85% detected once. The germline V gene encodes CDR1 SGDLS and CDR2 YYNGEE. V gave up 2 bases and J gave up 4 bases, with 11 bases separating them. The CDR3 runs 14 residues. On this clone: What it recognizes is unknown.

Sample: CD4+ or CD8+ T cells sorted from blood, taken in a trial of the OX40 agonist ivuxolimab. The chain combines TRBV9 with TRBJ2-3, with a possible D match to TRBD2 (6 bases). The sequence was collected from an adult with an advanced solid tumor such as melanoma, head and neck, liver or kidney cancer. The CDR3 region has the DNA TGTGCCAGCAGCGTCGGAACGGGGGCAGATACGCAGTATTTT. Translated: CASSVGTGADTQYF.